This T cell receptor (beta chain) was found in a study of blood T cells in healthy people across ages. This clonotype has only a few counts. The CDR3 extends over 15 amino acids. V lost 4 bases and J lost 4; bases outside the gene matches: 7. The use of a sample-barcoded 5' primer and a J-beta primer mix characterized a second PCR of 7 to 11 cycles. Each CDR3 protein gets one entry after TCRdb re-called the 5' RACE reads with MiXCR. The sample gives about 670,000 distinct CDR3 sequences, under 65% of which show up once; roughly 12% is in the top ten. V is TRBV12-3 or TRBV12-4 and J is TRBJ2-1; 7 nucleotides align to TRBD2. The source material was blood. This TCR came from a woman older than 75 in good health. The CDR3 sequence is CASSSASGHYNEQFF. The CDR3 region has the DNA TGTGCCAGCAGTTCCGCTAGCGGCCATTACAATGAGCAGTTCTTC.